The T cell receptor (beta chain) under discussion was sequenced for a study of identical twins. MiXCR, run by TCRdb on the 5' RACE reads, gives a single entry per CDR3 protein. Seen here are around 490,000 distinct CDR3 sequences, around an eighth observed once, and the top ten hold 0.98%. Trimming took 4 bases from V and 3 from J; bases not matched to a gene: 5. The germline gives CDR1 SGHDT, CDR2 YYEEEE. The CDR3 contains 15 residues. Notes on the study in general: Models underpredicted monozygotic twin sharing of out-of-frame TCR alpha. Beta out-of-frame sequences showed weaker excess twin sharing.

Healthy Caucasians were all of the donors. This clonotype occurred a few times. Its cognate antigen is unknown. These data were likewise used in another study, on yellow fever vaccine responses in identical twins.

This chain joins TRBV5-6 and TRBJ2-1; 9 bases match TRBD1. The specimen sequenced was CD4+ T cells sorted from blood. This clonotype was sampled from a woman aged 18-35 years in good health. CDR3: CASSRTGVNYNEQFF. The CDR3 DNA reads TGTGCCAGCAGCCGGACAGGGGTCAACTACAATGAGCAGTTCTTC.